Shown below are 16 T cell receptor beta chains from a single sample sequenced in a study of cytomegalovirus exposure and HLA in healthy donors. Assay: immunoSEQ multiplex PCR; the TCRdb copy retains only in-frame clones and omits some. Of roughly 150,000 clones listed, roughly nine tenths are singletons. The sample consisted of PBMCs. These receptors all stem from a young man in good health and CMV-seropositive.

With regard to this clone: Germline and junction disagree at one end, which may indicate a read error. V is TRBV7-7 and J is TRBJ1-2, with D uncertain. Germline values: CDR1 SSHAT, CDR2 FNYEAQ (reference sequence). The CDR3 totals 21 residues. The CDR3 region has the DNA TGTGCTAGCAGCTTATTGTTGTTTCACATTGACCGTAACTACCCTAACTATGGCTACACCTTC. Residues: CASSLLLFHIDRNYPNYGYTF.

The chain combines TRBV7-9 with TRBJ2-1; D unresolved. The CDR3 is made up of 12 amino acids. V lost 3 bases and J lost 7, with 7 bases in between. In germline, CDR1 is SEHNR, CDR2 FQNEAQ (reference sequence). DNA for the CDR3: TGTGCCAGCAGCTTCGTAATGAATGAGCAGTTCTTC. Translation gives CASSFVMNEQFF.

V is TRBV2 and J is TRBJ2-3; 9 nucleotides match TRBD2. CDR1 and CDR2 (germline): SNHLY, FYNNEI. The V and J ends lost 9 bases and 6 bases, in that order; junction bases with no gene match: 7. This CDR3 has 13 amino acids. The CDR3 sequence: CASTGLAADTQYF. The DNA for the CDR3 is TGTGCCAGTACGGGACTAGCAGCCGATACGCAGTATTTT. Full variable domain (rest looked up from reference TRBV2 and TRBJ2-3): EPEVTQTPSHQVTQMGQEVILRCVPISNHLYFYWYRQILGQKVEFLVSFYNNEISEKSEIFDDQFSVERPDGSNFTLKIRSTKLEDSAMYFCASTGLAADTQYFGPGTRLTVL.

In DNA, the CDR3 is TGTGCCACCAAAGGGTCGGGATGGACTAGCACAGATACGCAGTATTTT. Its translation: CATKGSGWTSTDTQYF. The chain links TRBV2 to TRBJ2-3, with D perhaps matching TRBD2 (5 bases). The germline V gene has CDR1 SNHLY and CDR2 FYNNEI. Trimming left V 10 bases short and J 0 bases short, with 20 bases between. CDR3 size: 16 residues.

The rearrangement joins TRBV7-6 to TRBJ2-7; D possibly corresponds to TRBD1 (6 bases). The V and J ends lost 5 bases and 6 bases respectively, with 20 bases between them. The CDR3 runs 15 residues. CDR1 and CDR2 (germline): SGHVS, FNYEAQ. CDR3 loop: CASSPGGRGFGEQYF. DNA for the CDR3: TGTGCCAGCAGCCCTGGGGGCAGGGGATTCGGCGAGCAGTACTTC. The whole variable domain, filled in from reference TRBV7-6 and TRBJ2-7, reads GAGVSQSPRYKVTKRGQDVALRCDPISGHVSLYWYRQALGQGPEFLTYFNYEAQQDKSGLPNDRFSAERPEGSISTLTIQRTEQRDSAMYRCASSPGGRGFGEQYFGPGTRLTVT.

This clone turned up a few times. The CDR3 sequence: CASSIGQGTYEQYF. The CDR3 nucleotides are TGCGCCAGCAGCATCGGACAGGGAACCTACGAGCAGTACTTC. The chain couples TRBV5-1 to TRBJ2-7, with 8 positions matching TRBD1. V trimming: 4 bases; J trimming: 2 bases; junction bases outside the gene matches: 5. The CDR3 sequence is 14 residues long. The germline V gene has CDR1 SGHRS and CDR2 YFSETQ.

The chain carries TRBV29-1 and TRBJ2-1, with D tentatively TRBD1 (6 bases). This CDR3 spans 14 amino acids. V lost 3 bases, J lost 1 base, and 10 bases lay in between. The germline V gene has CDR1 SQVTM and CDR2 ANQGSEA. CDR3 in DNA: TGCAGCGTTGAGGGGGCACGTTCCTACAATGAGCAGTTCTTC. Translation gives CSVEGARSYNEQFF.

The chain employs TRBV11-1 and TRBJ2-7; 10 bases agree with TRBD2. Germline loops: CDR1 SGHAT, CDR2 FQDESV (reference sequence). CDR3 length: 15 amino acids. Trimming took 7 bases from V and 2 from J; bases not matched to a gene: 8. In nucleotides, the CDR3 is TGTGCCAGCACCAAGGGACTAGCGCCTACCTACGAGCAGTACTTC. It specifies CASTKGLAPTYEQYF.

The table lists this clone with a few counts. The V call is TRBV25-1, the J call TRBJ2-3; 8 bases line up with TRBD1. Germline lookup yields CDR1 MGHDK and CDR2 SYGVNS. The junction had 4 bases not matched to a gene; V was cut back by 2 bases and J by 0 bases. CDR3 size: 16 residues. DNA for the CDR3: TGTGCCAGCAGTGAAGGGACAGGAGCTAGCACAGATACGCAGTATTTT. Translating it yields CASSEGTGASTDTQYF.

This clone was seen once. The V call is TRBV18, the J call TRBJ2-3; a possible D gene is TRBD1 (5 bases). The CDR3 has 15 amino acids. V dropped 3 bases and J dropped 0 bases, with 10 bases sitting between them. Per germline, CDR1 KGHSH and CDR2 LQKENI. CDR3 region: CASSPRGSSTDTQYF. The CDR3 nucleotides read TGTGCCAGCTCACCTAGGGGATCTAGCACAGATACGCAGTATTTT.

This clone has only a few counts. The rearrangement joins TRBV4-1 to TRBJ2-3, with TRBD1 identical over 7 bases. CDR3 size: 15 residues. CDR1 is MGHRA, CDR2 YSYEKL, per germline. The V and J ends lost 4 bases and 4 bases, in that order; junction bases with no gene match: 8. The CDR3 protein is CASSPTGVSSDTQYF. CDR3 coding DNA: TGCGCCAGCAGCCCTACAGGGGTTAGTTCAGATACGCAGTATTTT.

This clone was detected once. The chain carries TRBV7-6 and TRBJ2-5, with D perhaps matching TRBD2 (5 bases). Deletions cut 5 bases from V and 1 base from J, with 11 bases between. The CDR3 loop spans 14 amino acids. Germline values: CDR1 SGHVS, CDR2 FNYEAQ. The CDR3 DNA reads as TGTGCCAGCAGCCGAGCGGTTGCCCAAGAGACCCAGTACTTC. It specifies CASSRAVAQETQYF.

The V call is TRBV5-6, the J call TRBJ1-1; 7 positions agree with TRBD1. Germline lookup yields CDR1 SGHDT and CDR2 YYEEEE. The length of the CDR3 is 13 residues. The V and J ends lost 4 bases and 6 bases, in that order; junction bases with no gene match: 6. Written as DNA, the CDR3 is TGTGCCAGCAGCGCGGGGACAGTGTCTGAAGCTTTCTTT. Translated, it gives CASSAGTVSEAFF.

The chain couples TRBV28 to TRBJ2-7, with 14 nucleotides matching TRBD2. Unmatched junction bases numbered 3, after V lost 2 bases and J lost 6 bases. The germline V gene encodes CDR1 MDHEN and CDR2 SYDVKM. The CDR3 loop spans 15 amino acids. The CDR3 coding sequence is TGTGCCAGCAGTTTAGCCGGGACTAGCGGGAGCGAGCAGTACTTC. It codes for CASSLAGTSGSEQYF. Based on the CDR3 plus reference TRBV28 and TRBJ2-7, the full variable domain is DVKVTQSSRYLVKRTGEKVFLECVQDMDHENMFWYRQDPGLGLRLIYFSYDVKMKEKGDIPEGYSVSREKKERFSLILESASTNQTSMYLCASSLAGTSGSEQYFGPGTRLTVT.

The rearrangement joins TRBV12-5 to TRBJ1-4, with 7 bases aligning to TRBD1. Looked up from germline, CDR1 is LGHNT and CDR2 is FRNRAP. The CDR3 is 13 residues long. V shed 5 bases and J 7 bases; nucleotides not matched to a gene: 4. The CDR3 DNA reads TGTGCTAGTGGTACCGGGACAGTTGAAAAACTGTTTTTT. Protein product: CASGTGTVEKLFF.

The V call is TRBV9, the J call TRBJ2-1, with D possibly TRBD2 on 7 matching bases. Trimming took off 4 bases at V and 7 bases at J, with 18 bases between the two ends. Looked up from germline, CDR1 is SGDLS and CDR2 is YYNGEE. The CDR3 is 15 amino acids. CDR3 loop: CASSPFIRGGNEQFF. The CDR3 nucleotides are TGTGCCAGCAGCCCTTTTATAAGGGGGGGAAATGAGCAGTTCTTC.